These T cell receptor beta chains were read from a single sample in a study of somatic mutations in cytotoxic T cells in rheumatoid arthritis. Clones were read by immunoSEQ multiplex PCR, and TCRdb kept only the in-frame ones, dropping some. Here the sample spans 17,000 or so clones, 70% to 85% being singletons. The sample taken for sequencing was CD8+ T cells sorted from blood. These receptors were taken from an adult with rheumatoid arthritis. CDR3s include the opening cysteine and the closing phenylalanine or tryptophan. D genes are given only for firm matches. Clone size is shown for a subset of rows, as once, few, many or a class of expanded clone.

v_call	j_call	clone_size	d_call	cdr3_nt	cdr3_aa
TRBV28	TRBJ1-2	.	.	TGTGCCAGCAGTTTATCTTATGGCTACACCTTC	CASSLSYGYTF
TRBV4-2	TRBJ2-7	.	.	TGTGCCAGCAGCCAAGGGACAGACCGCTCCTACGAGCAGTACTTC	CASSQGTDRSYEQYF
TRBV27	TRBJ2-7	.	TRBD2	TGTGCCAGCAGTTCCCTAGCGGGAGGGGACGCCTACGAGCAGTACTTC	CASSSLAGGDAYEQYF
TRBV11-2	TRBJ1-1	.	.	TGTGCCAGCAGCTTAGGACAGGACCGTACTGAAGCTTTCTTT	CASSLGQDRTEAFF
TRBV5-4	TRBJ2-7	.	.	TGTGCCAGCAGCTCCCTCCCCAACAGGGCCTACGAGCAGTACTTC	CASSSLPNRAYEQYF
TRBV5-4	TRBJ2-1	.	.	TGTGCCAGCAGCTGGAGGGGGGGCTCCTACAATGAGCAGTTCTTC	CASSWRGGSYNEQFF
TRBV12-5	TRBJ1-1	.	.	TGTGCTAGTGGATTCCAGGGGAATGAAGCTTTCTTT	CASGFQGNEAFF
TRBV18	TRBJ1-2	.	TRBD1	TGTGCCAGCTCGCTGTCGGGACAGGGGGTAGATGGCTACACCTTC	CASSLSGQGVDGYTF
TRBV6-5	TRBJ2-1	.	.	TGTGCCAGCAGTTACTCGAGAAGGAATGAGCAGTTCTTC	CASSYSRRNEQFF
TRBV10-3	TRBJ1-5	once	TRBD1	TGTGCCATCAGTTCCGGGACAGATAGCAATCAGCCCCAGCATTTT	CAISSGTDSNQPQHF